The 30 T cell receptor beta chains given below trace back to one sample, sequenced in a study. TCRdb analysed the 5' RACE reads with MiXCR anew, one entry per CDR3 protein. In the table there are roughly 64,000 distinct CDR3 sequences, 22% of which are singletons. The sample comprised memory CD4+ T cells sorted from a lymph node. The subset was: memory CD4+ T cells, CD4+CD45RO+CD25-. Receptor source: a female donor with breast cancer.

As concerns this clonotype: The CDR3 end shows no conserved phenylalanine or tryptophan, and so a read error is likely. V usage is TRBV5-1 and J usage is TRBJ2-2; D uncertain. Germline loops: CDR1 SGHRS, CDR2 YFSETQ. The ends were cut back, 0 bases at V and 6 bases at J, with 9 bases in the middle. The CDR3 extends over 14 amino acids. The CDR3 here is CASSLGLNAGELFL. The CDR3 bases are TGCGCCAGCAGCTTGGGCCTCAACGCCGGGGAGCTGTTTTTG.

Comment on this clonotype: The CDR3 ends on some other residue instead of the conserved phenylalanine or tryptophan, so this is likely a read error. The limits of the CDR3 on the DNA are not certain, so only TCRdb's listed CDR3 is given. The chain recombines TRBV5-1 with TRBJ1-1. Germline-derived CDR1 and CDR2 are SGHRS and YFSETQ. The CDR3 adds up to 16 amino acids, both ends counted. The chain's CDR3 is CASSLASRKMNTEASI.

This clonotype has more than one count but fewer than ten. The gene calls are TRBV6-2 or TRBV6-3 and TRBJ2-1; D uncertain. Trimming stripped 5 bases from V and 16 bases from J, with 15 bases between. The V gene's germline CDR1 is MNHEY and CDR2 SVGEGT. The CDR3 contains 11 residues. CDR3 amino acids: CASSQDLVAFF. DNA of the CDR3: TGTGCCAGCAGTCAGGACCTGGTCGCCTTCTTC.

For this clonotype: The CDR3 ends on some other residue instead of the conserved phenylalanine or tryptophan, so this is likely a read error. J is TRBJ1-2 and V is TRBV5-1; TRBD1 might be the D (5 bases). The CDR3 spans 14 residues. Germline V gene lookup returns CDR1 SGHRS and CDR2 YFSETQ. The V end lost 2 bases, the J end lost 4 bases, and 12 bases lay between the germline ends. CDR3 protein: CASSLGTFTYGYTL. The DNA for the CDR3 is TGCGCCAGCAGCTTAGGGACTTTTACCTATGGCTACACCCTC.

This clonotype was seen a few times. The V and J genes are TRBV4-2 and TRBJ2-6; D remains unclear. The CDR3 extends over 18 amino acids. Germline CDR1 and CDR2: LGHNA and YNFKEQ. Deletions cut 0 bases from V and 0 bases from J, with 12 bases between. The CDR3 loop is CASSQEARTFSGANVLTF. In DNA form, the CDR3 reads TGTGCCAGCAGCCAAGAAGCTAGAACCTTCTCTGGGGCCAACGTCCTGACTTTC.

This chain uses TRBV7-6 with TRBJ1-1; no reliable D call. The CDR3 has 16 amino acids. Trimming took 5 bases from V and 0 from J, leaving 16 bases between them. Germline CDR1 is SGHVS and CDR2 is FNYEAQ. The DNA for the CDR3 is TGTGCCAGCAGCCAAGGGCCCGCATCCATGAACACTGAAGCTTTCTTT. Its translation: CASSQGPASMNTEAFF. The whole variable domain, remainder taken from reference TRBV7-6 and TRBJ1-1, is GAGVSQSPRYKVTKRGQDVALRCDPISGHVSLYWYRQALGQGPEFLTYFNYEAQQDKSGLPNDRFSAERPEGSISTLTIQRTEQRDSAMYRCASSQGPASMNTEAFFGQGTRLTVV.

About this clonotype: Germline is not matched at one junction end, which may reflect a read error. The chain links TRBV28 to TRBJ1-2; 8 nucleotides line up with TRBD1. The CDR3 sequence is 11 residues long. Germline-derived CDR1 and CDR2 are MDHEN and SYDVKM. The CDR3 is CASSLVGQEIF. DNA of the CDR3: TGTGCCAGCAGTTTGGTGGGACAGGAGATCTTC.

The chain has TRBV6-2 or TRBV6-3 and TRBJ2-2; 9 bases fit TRBD1. The germline CDR1 and CDR2 sequences are MNHEY and SVGEGT. This CDR3 is built from 16 residues. Losses at the gene ends were 2 bases for V and 4 bases for J; bases not matched to a gene: 5. The CDR3 protein is CASSYHGDRVTGELFF. CDR3 sequence (DNA): TGTGCCAGCAGTTACCACGGGGACAGGGTCACCGGGGAGCTGTTTTTT.

This clonotype has a handful of counts. The gene calls are TRBV11-1 and TRBJ2-5, with 7 bases lining up with TRBD1. V was clipped by 5 bases and J by 7 bases; unmatched bases: 13. The germline CDR1 and CDR2 sequences are SGHAT and FQDESV (reference sequence). The CDR3 has 15 residues. CDR3 region: CASSPSTGLDGTQYF. The CDR3 coding sequence is TGTGCCAGCAGCCCCTCGACAGGGCTCGACGGGACCCAGTACTTC.

This clonotype occurred many times. The V and J genes are TRBV6-5 and TRBJ1-2; 8 bases align to TRBD1. Germline V CDR1 and CDR2: MNHEY, SVGAGI. The V segment lost 2 bases and the J segment 6 bases; nucleotides outside the gene matches: 2. There are 13 residues in the CDR3. Here the CDR3 DNA reads TGTGCCAGCAGTTACACACAGGGGGATGGCTACACCTTC. This gives the protein CASSYTQGDGYTF.

The V gene is TRBV2, the J gene TRBJ1-1; D is ambiguous. This CDR3 comprises 13 residues. CDR1 is SNHLY, CDR2 FYNNEI, per germline. The V end was cut by 3 bases, the J end by 1 base, with 6 bases between. The CDR3 DNA reads TGTGCCAGCAGTGACGCGCCGAACACTGAAGCTTTCTTT. This gives the protein CASSDAPNTEAFF.

This clonotype has at least ten counts. CDR3 DNA sequence: TGTGCCAGCAGCAATAGTTACACTGAAGCTTTCTTT. Residues: CASSNSYTEAFF. This chain uses TRBV7-2 with TRBJ1-1; no definite D call. Germline V CDR1 and CDR2: SGHTA, FQGNSA. The CDR3 sequence is 12 residues long. V was clipped by 5 bases and J by 3 bases, with 7 bases between them. Complete variable domain (other parts from reference TRBV7-2 and TRBJ1-1): GAGVSQSPSNKVTEKGKDVELRCDPISGHTALYWYRQSLGQGLEFLIYFQGNSAPDKSGLPSDRFSAERTGGSVSTLTIQRTQQEDSAVYLCASSNSYTEAFFGQGTRLTVV.

This clonotype was counted at least ten times. One junction end does not reproduce the germline sequence, and a read error may be involved. J is TRBJ1-2 and V is TRBV6-5, with 7 nucleotides matching TRBD1. The CDR3 runs 11 residues. CDR1 MNHEY and CDR2 SVGAGI come from the germline V gene. The CDR3 loop is CASRTGGGYTF. In nucleotides, the CDR3 is TGCGCCTCGCGGACAGGCGGTGGCTACACCTTC.

The sample holds a few counts of this clonotype. CDR3 in DNA: TGTGCCAGCAGCTTTACATCGGGTCGCACAGATACGCAGTATTTT. This encodes CASSFTSGRTDTQYF. The chain recombines TRBV7-9 with TRBJ2-3; no firm D call. The ends were cut back, 3 bases at V and 1 base at J, with 11 bases in the middle. Germline V CDR1 and CDR2: SEHNR, FQNEAQ (reference sequence). The CDR3 totals 15 residues.

This clonotype was recorded many times. The chain joins TRBV20-1 to TRBJ1-1; TRBD1 matches 9 bases. V lost 3 bases to trimming and J lost 0 bases; unmatched junction nucleotides: 8. The CDR3 spans 16 residues. Germline V gene lookup returns CDR1 DFQATT and CDR2 SNEGSKA (reference sequence). In DNA form, the CDR3 reads TGCAGTGCTAGGAGTGGACAGGGGCCCTTGAACACTGAAGCTTTCTTT. Translated: CSARSGQGPLNTEAFF.

With regard to this clonotype: A read error may be the cause here, since a much bigger clone is one base away. The CDR3 carries no conserved terminal phenylalanine or tryptophan, so it likely arises from a read error. The chain recombines TRBV7-9 with TRBJ1-2; no reliable D call. Trimming cost V 7 bases and J 8 bases, with 5 bases left between them. Germline loops: CDR1 SEHNR, CDR2 FQNEAQ (reference sequence). The CDR3 extends over 9 amino acids. CDR3 sequence (DNA): TGTGCCAGCAACCGGGGCTACACCCTC. Translated, it gives CASNRGYTL.

V usage is TRBV5-5 and J usage is TRBJ1-1; D ambiguous. The CDR3 spans 12 residues. Trimming shortened V by 0 bases and J by 6 bases, and 6 bases separated the two germline ends. The germline CDR1 and CDR2 sequences are SGHKS and YYEKEE (reference sequence). CDR3 nucleotide sequence: TGTGCCAGCAGCTTGGGAGTTGCTGAAGCTTTCTTT. Protein sequence: CASSLGVAEAFF.

The chain links TRBV28 to TRBJ1-1; no definite D call. The V gene lost 7 bases and the J gene lost 2 bases, with 8 bases spanning the gap. Per the germline V gene, CDR1 is MDHEN and CDR2 is SYDVKM. CDR3 size: 12 residues. The CDR3 region is CASISHNTEAFF. The CDR3 nucleotides are TGTGCCAGCATTTCCCATAACACTGAAGCTTTCTTT.

This clonotype was seen more than once but under ten times. The rearrangement joins TRBV6-1 to TRBJ2-3; D call uncertain. CDR3 length: 12 amino acids. Germline lookup yields CDR1 MNHNS and CDR2 SASEGT. Trimming took 6 bases from V and 6 from J, leaving 10 bases between them. The CDR3 nucleotides are TGTGCCAGCAGCAATAGTCTTGATACGCAGTATTTT. Residues: CASSNSLDTQYF.

This chain links TRBV5-4 with TRBJ1-1; possible D gene TRBD1, 5 bases. Trimming cost V 5 bases and J 3 bases, with 14 bases left between them. This CDR3 is built from 14 residues. Germline V CDR1 and CDR2: SGHNT, YYREEE (reference sequence). CDR3 bases: TGTGCCAGCAGTCCAGGGCCCACTCACACTGAAGCTTTCTTT. Translated: CASSPGPTHTEAFF.

V and J are TRBV5-1 and TRBJ2-1; D unclear. Deletions cut 2 bases from V and 15 bases from J, with 18 bases between. The germline gives CDR1 SGHRS, CDR2 YFSETQ. This CDR3 is 13 amino acids long. CDR3 DNA sequence: TGCGCCAGCAGCTTCTCCGACTCGGGTGTGCGGTTCTTC. Amino acids: CASSFSDSGVRFF.

The J gene is TRBJ2-1, the V gene TRBV10-3; D is unclear. The CDR3 has 13 amino acids. The germline gives CDR1 ENHRY, CDR2 SYGVKD. Trimming took off 0 bases at V and 10 bases at J, with 10 bases between the two ends. CDR3 residues: CAISESETQEQFF. CDR3 bases: TGTGCCATCAGTGAGTCGGAAACACAAGAGCAGTTCTTC.

This clonotype was seen a handful of times. The CDR3 DNA reads as TGTGCCAGCAGACCGCAGGGGGCGCATAGGGAGCTGTTTTTT. Translated, it gives CASRPQGAHRELFF. The V call is TRBV6-5, the J call TRBJ2-2; TRBD1 matches 8 bases. V dropped 6 bases and J dropped 9; count of bases not matched to a gene: 9. The CDR3 is made up of 14 amino acids. CDR1 MNHEY and CDR2 SVGAGI come from the germline V gene.

The V call is TRBV7-2, the J call TRBJ2-3, with D hard to call. Deletions cut 1 base from V and 0 bases from J, with 8 bases between. The CDR3 has 15 residues. Germline CDR1 is SGHTA and CDR2 is FQGNSA. The CDR3 spells CASSLVGDSTDTQYF. The DNA of the CDR3 is TGTGCCAGCAGCTTAGTTGGGGATAGCACAGATACGCAGTATTTT.

This clonotype came up many times. The chain recombines TRBV5-1 with TRBJ2-1, with D unresolved. CDR1 is SGHRS, CDR2 YFSETQ, per germline. Trimming cost V 0 bases and J 8 bases, with 18 bases left between them. This CDR3 has 16 amino acids. CDR3 loop: CASSLVSDPPLHEQFF. In nucleotides, the CDR3 is TGCGCCAGCAGCTTGGTTTCCGACCCACCGCTCCATGAGCAGTTCTTC.

Of note for this clonotype: No conserved phenylalanine or tryptophan ends this CDR3, so it is likely a read error. The CDR3 spells CASSLASQINEQFC. The CDR3 bases are TGTGCCAGCAGCTTGGCCTCACAGATCAATGAGCAGTTCTGC. J is TRBJ2-1 and V is TRBV5-5; D remains ambiguous. Germline assignment: CDR1 SGHKS and CDR2 YYEKEE (reference sequence). The V end lost 0 bases, the J end lost 6 bases, and 10 bases lay between the germline ends. The CDR3 length is 14 residues.

Only a few counts were recorded for this clonotype. This chain joins TRBV3-1 and TRBJ1-1; 8 nucleotides agree with TRBD1. Per the germline V gene, CDR1 is LGHDT and CDR2 is YNNKEL (reference sequence). With V trimmed by 4 bases and J by 2 bases, 6 bases remained unmatched. CDR3 length: 15 residues. The CDR3 is CASSPTGVSNTEAFF. The CDR3 region has the DNA TGTGCCAGCAGCCCGACAGGGGTCTCCAACACTGAAGCTTTCTTT.

The chain carries TRBV28 and TRBJ1-1, with 8 bases identical to TRBD1. The germline gives CDR1 MDHEN, CDR2 SYDVKM. J lost 5 bases, V lost 8 bases, and 7 bases had no gene match. This CDR3 has 13 amino acids. Here the CDR3 DNA reads TGTGCCAGCTCCAGGGGGCAGGTTACTGAAGCTTTCTTT. Its protein is CASSRGQVTEAFF.

The sample holds a few counts of this clonotype. This rearrangement joins TRBV10-3 to TRBJ2-4; D uncertain. Germline CDR1 and CDR2: ENHRY and SYGVKD. Trimming cost V 2 bases and J 9 bases, with 20 bases left between them. The CDR3 loop spans 16 amino acids. The CDR3 is CAISERTGHSTSIQYF. The CDR3 nucleotides read TGTGCCATCAGTGAGCGGACGGGTCATTCTACGAGCATTCAGTACTTC.

V gene TRBV7-9 combines with J gene TRBJ2-1; TRBD1 might be the D (6 bases). The CDR3 sequence is 11 residues long. The V gene's germline CDR1 is SEHNR and CDR2 FQNEAQ (reference sequence). The V gene lost 5 bases and the J gene lost 7 bases, with 6 bases spanning the gap. The CDR3 loop is CASSQGNEQFF. In DNA form, the CDR3 reads TGTGCCAGCAGCCAGGGGAATGAGCAGTTCTTC. The complete variable domain, with remaining parts taken from reference TRBV7-9 and TRBJ2-1, reads DTGVSQNPRHKITKRGQNVTFRCDPISEHNRLYWYRQTLGQGPEFLTYFQNEAQLEKSRLLSDRFSAERPKGSFSTLEIQRTEQGDSAMYLCASSQGNEQFFGPGTRLTVL.